These 25 T cell receptor beta chains originate from one sample sequenced in a study of T-cell reconstitution after alpha-beta-depleted transplantation in children. Unique molecular identifiers featured in how the TCRbeta library was prepared. Each CDR3 protein is one row after TCRdb ran MiXCR on the PCR reads. The sample has approximately 270,000 distinct CDR3 sequences; 20% to 30% are singletons. The sequences come from PBMCs, mostly from graft donor cells, collected 360 days after TCRalphabeta/CD19-depleted stem cell transplant. These receptors were obtained from a female patient aged 2-15 years who had a stem cell transplant for congenital amegakaryocytic thrombocytopenia, so the T cells may come from the graft donor.

The chain employs TRBV7-9 and TRBJ2-7; D perhaps matches TRBD2 (6 bases). CDR1 and CDR2 (germline): SEHNR, FQNEAQ (reference sequence). The CDR3 is 14 residues long. The ends were cut back, 5 bases at V and 4 bases at J, with 15 bases in the middle. This chain's CDR3 is CASSLRDLGYEQYF. The CDR3 DNA is TGTGCCAGCAGCCTCCGGGACTTGGGTTACGAGCAGTACTTC.

The chain carries TRBV9 and TRBJ1-3; TRBD1 might be the D (5 bases). The CDR3 length is 15 residues. Trimming shortened V by 1 base and J by 4 bases, and 12 bases separated the two germline ends. From germline, CDR1 is SGDLS and CDR2 YYNGEE. CDR3 DNA sequence: TGTGCCAGCAGCGTACCTCCAGGGTCCGGAAACACCATATATTTT. Amino acids: CASSVPPGSGNTIYF.

This chain joins TRBV6-5 and TRBJ2-7; 8 bases are shared with TRBD2. V dropped 0 bases and J dropped 3; count of bases not matched to a gene: 4. This CDR3 comprises 15 residues. Germline V gene lookup returns CDR1 MNHEY and CDR2 SVGAGI. This CDR3 reads CASSYSPTSDYEQYF. The DNA for the CDR3 is TGTGCCAGCAGTTACTCTCCGACTAGCGACTACGAGCAGTACTTC.

The chain joins TRBV7-3 to TRBJ2-2; TRBD2 matches 8 bases. CDR1 and CDR2 (germline): SGHTA, FQGTGA. Losses at the gene ends were 0 bases for V and 5 bases for J; bases not matched to a gene: 2. CDR3 length: 15 residues. The CDR3, as DNA: TGTGCCAGCAGCTTAACGAGCGGGAGTACCGGGGAGCTGTTTTTT. Its translation is CASSLTSGSTGELFF.

J is TRBJ2-1 and V is TRBV19; 9 bases align to TRBD1. CDR1 and CDR2 from the germline V gene are LNHDA and SQIVND (reference sequence). CDR3 length equals 15 residues. The trim removed 3 bases at V and 4 bases at J, leaving 4 bases unmatched. CDR3 loop: CASSMATGGYNEQFF. The CDR3 DNA reads as TGTGCCAGTAGTATGGCGACAGGGGGTTACAATGAGCAGTTCTTC.

This clonotype came up a few times. This chain links TRBV29-1 with TRBJ2-5; 7 positions match TRBD1. Trimming took 4 bases from V and 8 from J; bases not matched to a gene: 10. The germline V gene encodes CDR1 SQVTM and CDR2 ANQGSEA. There are 13 residues in the CDR3. CDR3 in amino acids: CSVGQQGKRTQYF. The CDR3 DNA reads TGCAGCGTTGGCCAACAGGGGAAGAGAACCCAGTACTTC.

This clonotype was seen a few times. The CDR3 nucleotides read TGTGCCAGCAGCAAGCGGCTCAGTTCAGATACGCAGTATTTT. Its translation is CASSKRLSSDTQYF. The chain recombines TRBV28 with TRBJ2-3, with a tentative D call TRBD2 (5 bases). Germline V CDR1 and CDR2: MDHEN, SYDVKM. V was trimmed by 6 bases and J by 4 bases, leaving 14 bases between them. The CDR3 is 14 residues long.

This clonotype was detected a few times. The J gene is TRBJ2-4, the V gene TRBV10-3; weak D call: TRBD2 (5 bases). This CDR3 is 12 amino acids long. V lost 10 bases and J 5 bases, leaving 12 bases between the germline ends. Germline values: CDR1 ENHRY, CDR2 SYGVKD. Here the CDR3 reads CATGGLENIQYF. DNA for the CDR3: TGTGCCACCGGTGGACTGGAAAACATTCAGTACTTC.

In its sample, this clonotype was seen a few times. This chain links TRBV28 with TRBJ1-3; D unresolved. Germline lookup yields CDR1 MDHEN and CDR2 SYDVKM. Trimming shortened V by 7 bases and J by 4 bases, and 17 bases separated the two germline ends. This CDR3 comprises 15 residues. In DNA, the CDR3 is TGTGCCAGCATTAGGTCAGATTACTTCGGAAACACCATATATTTT. It translates to CASIRSDYFGNTIYF.

V usage is TRBV12-3 or TRBV12-4 and J usage is TRBJ2-7; D is perhaps TRBD2 (6 bases). Trimming removed 0 bases from V and 2 bases from J, with 8 bases in between. CDR3 length: 14 residues. The chain's CDR3 is CASSLAGSTYEQYF. CDR3 nucleotide sequence: TGTGCCAGCAGTTTAGCCGGGAGCACCTACGAGCAGTACTTC.

This clonotype was seen only a few times. The V and J genes are TRBV4-1 and TRBJ1-2; D is unclear. Trimming shortened V by 1 base and J by 6 bases, and 6 bases separated the two germline ends. CDR1 is MGHRA, CDR2 YSYEKL, per germline. The length of the CDR3 is 12 residues. This chain's CDR3 is CASSQGGNGYTF. DNA for the CDR3: TGCGCCAGCAGCCAAGGAGGGAATGGCTACACCTTC.

This clonotype was seen more than once but under ten times. This chain connects TRBV10-3 to TRBJ2-5; D might be TRBD2 (6 bases). Per germline, CDR1 ENHRY and CDR2 SYGVKD. This CDR3 is 16 amino acids long. V was cut by 4 bases and J by 2 bases, with 17 bases left in between. The DNA of the CDR3 is TGTGCCATCAGTGCTGGAGGGAGGTCCTTTCAAGAGACCCAGTACTTC. Translated, it gives CAISAGGRSFQETQYF.

V gene TRBV12-3 or TRBV12-4 combines with J gene TRBJ1-1; no reliable D call. CDR3 length equals 13 residues. V gave up 6 bases and J gave up 2 bases, with 10 bases separating them. CDR3 bases: TGTGCCAGCAGGGTCCTGCTAAACACTGAAGCTTTCTTT. The encoded protein is CASRVLLNTEAFF.

This clonotype has a handful of counts. The rearrangement joins TRBV10-3 to TRBJ2-1, with D perhaps TRBD1 (5 bases). The V and J ends lost 6 bases and 5 bases respectively, with 23 bases between them. Germline V gene lookup returns CDR1 ENHRY and CDR2 SYGVKD. The CDR3 has 17 residues. The CDR3 DNA is TGTGCCATCAGCGACGACAGTGCAGGGTCTGGCCACAATGAGCAGTTCTTC. Protein sequence: CAISDDSAGSGHNEQFF.

V usage is TRBV13 and J usage is TRBJ2-3, with D possibly TRBD1 on 6 matching bases. Trimming removed 6 bases at V and 3 bases at J, with 10 bases between. CDR3 length: 13 amino acids. Germline V gene data show CDR1 as PRHDT and CDR2 as FYEKMQ (reference sequence). CDR3 sequence (DNA): TGTGCCAGCAGGAAAACAGGGACAGATACGCAGTATTTT. This sequence encodes CASRKTGTDTQYF.

This clonotype was observed a handful of times. This chain joins TRBV5-8 and TRBJ2-7; D possibly corresponds to TRBD2 (5 bases). The germline V and J ends were trimmed by 0 bases and 4 bases, with 11 bases remaining between them. Germline CDR1 SGHTS, CDR2 YDEGEE. This CDR3 region has 14 residues. The CDR3 region has the DNA TGTGCCAGCAGCTTGGAGGTGGGGAGATACGAGCAGTACTTC. This encodes CASSLEVGRYEQYF.

This clonotype came up a few times. The CDR3 is CASSLATQRGTEAFF. Written as DNA, the CDR3 is TGCGCCAGCAGCTTGGCTACGCAAAGAGGCACTGAAGCTTTCTTT. The gene calls are TRBV5-1 and TRBJ1-1; D not resolved. The CDR3 runs 15 residues. Trimming cost V 0 bases and J 4 bases, with 13 bases left between them. Germline CDR1 and CDR2: SGHRS and YFSETQ.

This clonotype was counted a few times. The chain is built from TRBV27 and TRBJ2-1, with TRBD2 identical over 8 bases. Germline CDR1 is MNHEY and CDR2 is SMNVEV (reference sequence). This CDR3 region has 16 residues. The V gene end was trimmed by 5 bases and the J gene end by 2 bases; junction bases not matched to a gene: 8. CDR3 DNA sequence: TGTGCCAGCAGTCCTATAGCGGGACTTCCCTACAATGAGCAGTTCTTC. This gives the protein CASSPIAGLPYNEQFF.

The chain combines TRBV28 with TRBJ2-5; a weak D match, TRBD2 (6 bases). V shed 5 bases and J shed 5 bases, with 18 bases lying between them. This CDR3 has 15 residues. The germline gives CDR1 MDHEN, CDR2 SYDVKM. The CDR3 protein is CASSLDPSREETQYF. CDR3 nucleotide sequence: TGTGCCAGCAGTCTGGACCCGAGCCGGGAGGAGACCCAGTACTTC.

The chain recombines TRBV5-1 with TRBJ2-1; 8 bases are a match to TRBD2. CDR3 length equals 16 residues. CDR1 is SGHRS and CDR2 is YFSETQ in the germline V gene. The V segment lost 4 bases and the J segment 2 bases; nucleotides outside the gene matches: 8. CDR3 sequence reads: CASSDGSGRTYNEQFF. CDR3 DNA sequence: TGCGCCAGCAGCGACGGCAGCGGGAGAACCTACAATGAGCAGTTCTTC.

J is TRBJ1-2 and V is TRBV28, with D hard to call. CDR3 size: 14 residues. V was shortened by 5 bases and J by 1 base, with 11 bases between the two germline ends. Germline values: CDR1 MDHEN, CDR2 SYDVKM. CDR3 protein: CASSELSDNYGYTF. In DNA form, the CDR3 reads TGTGCCAGCAGTGAACTATCCGATAACTATGGCTACACCTTC.

V gene TRBV7-9 combines with J gene TRBJ2-7, with D tentatively TRBD1 or TRBD2 (5 bases each). Germline V gene data show CDR1 as SEHNR and CDR2 as FQNEAQ (reference sequence). Between the trimmed V and J ends, which lost 5 bases and 2 bases, there was a span of 13 bases. CDR3 size: 14 residues. The CDR3 coding sequence is TGTGCCAGCAGCCACGGGGCAATTACCTACGAGCAGTACTTC. The encoded protein is CASSHGAITYEQYF.

The chain's CDR3 is CASTGSWANVLTF. The DNA of the CDR3 is TGTGCCAGCACCGGGTCCTGGGCCAACGTCCTGACTTTC. V is TRBV12-3 or TRBV12-4 and J is TRBJ2-6; D call uncertain. CDR3 size: 13 residues. V was shortened by 7 bases and J by 5 bases, with 9 bases between the two germline ends.

This clonotype was seen a handful of times. The chain has TRBV10-3 and TRBJ1-4; D is possibly TRBD1 (5 bases). Per germline, CDR1 ENHRY and CDR2 SYGVKD. The CDR3 length is 13 residues. Trimming pared 10 bases from V and 3 bases from J, leaving 12 bases between. The CDR3 loop is CATRDGSNEKLFF. The CDR3, as DNA: TGTGCCACTAGGGACGGGTCTAATGAAAAACTGTTTTTT.

The CDR3 spells CSARALQGISPLHF. The CDR3 nucleotides are TGCAGTGCTAGAGCCTTACAGGGGATTTCACCCCTCCACTTT. J is TRBJ1-6 and V is TRBV20-1; TRBD1 agrees at 7 bases. Germline-derived CDR1 and CDR2 are DFQATT and SNEGSKA (reference sequence). This CDR3 region has 14 residues. The trim removed 1 base at V and 9 bases at J, leaving 6 bases unmatched.